Presented here are 22 T cell receptor beta chains from one specimen sequenced in a study of neurological immune-mediated disorders. TCRdb itself ran the 5' RACE reads through MiXCR, one entry per CDR3 protein. The sample records 40,000 or so distinct CDR3 sequences, 11% being singletons. Sample time point: technical triplicate 1. The material sequenced was PBMCs. The source is a man in his 60s with HTLV-1-associated myelopathy (HAM/TSP).

Many counts were recorded for this clonotype. The chain carries TRBV5-1 and TRBJ1-1; TRBD1 matches at 7 bases. The CDR3 is 14 amino acids. Germline values: CDR1 SGHRS, CDR2 YFSETQ. Trimming at V came to 6 bases and at J to 7 bases, leaving 12 bases not matched to a gene. The CDR3 here is CASISTGASLEAFF. CDR3 bases: TGCGCCAGCATTTCTACAGGGGCTAGTCTTGAAGCTTTCTTT.

This clonotype appeared many times. This chain connects TRBV9 to TRBJ2-6; D gene uncertain. The CDR3 covers 14 residues. V gave up 4 bases and J gave up 1 base, with 6 bases separating them. Per germline, CDR1 SGDLS and CDR2 YYNGEE. CDR3 sequence reads: CASSRPSGANVLTF. CDR3 DNA: TGTGCCAGCAGCCGCCCGTCTGGGGCCAACGTCCTGACTTTC.

This clonotype has only a few counts. The CDR3 nucleotides are TGCAGCGTGACTCGGGTCAACGGGGACGAGCAGTACTTC. Translation: CSVTRVNGDEQYF. The rearrangement joins TRBV29-1 to TRBJ2-7; weak D call: TRBD2 (5 bases). Trimming cost V 6 bases and J 5 bases, with 17 bases left between them. This CDR3 has 13 residues. Germline V gene lookup returns CDR1 SQVTM and CDR2 ANQGSEA.

There are many counts of this clonotype. The J gene is TRBJ2-2, the V gene TRBV10-3; D remains unclear. The CDR3 sequence is 12 residues long. Trimming stripped 3 bases from V and 5 bases from J, with 4 bases between. Germline V lookup: CDR1 ENHRY, CDR2 SYGVKD. CDR3 protein: CAISDTTGELFF. As DNA, the CDR3 is TGTGCCATCAGTGACACGACCGGGGAGCTGTTTTTT.

This clonotype was seen at least ten times. The chain links TRBV6-1 to TRBJ2-5, with D possibly matching TRBD2 (7 bases). The V and J ends lost 5 bases and 5 bases respectively, with 21 bases between them. This CDR3 spans 16 amino acids. The germline V gene has CDR1 MNHNS and CDR2 SASEGT. The CDR3 reads CASSTRGGKRTETQYF. CDR3 in DNA: TGTGCCAGCAGTACAAGGGGGGGTAAGCGAACCGAGACCCAGTACTTC.

There are many counts of this clonotype. The chain has TRBV7-2 and TRBJ1-4, with TRBD1 matching over 7 bases. From germline, CDR1 is SGHTA and CDR2 FQGNSA. The junction had 3 bases not matched to a gene; V was cut back by 5 bases and J by 0 bases. CDR3 length: 15 residues. CDR3 loop: CASSHQGATNEKLFF. CDR3 nucleotides: TGTGCCAGCAGCCACCAGGGGGCAACTAATGAAAAACTGTTTTTT.

The table lists this clonotype with many counts. The rearrangement uses TRBV6-5 and TRBJ1-2; D remains unclear. The V gene's germline CDR1 is MNHEY and CDR2 SVGAGI. Trimming left V 2 bases short and J 5 bases short, with 15 bases between. The CDR3 has 15 residues. Here the CDR3 reads CASSYHAGSWYGYTF. CDR3 DNA sequence: TGTGCCAGCAGTTACCATGCAGGTTCCTGGTATGGCTACACCTTC.

This clonotype was counted at least ten times. V usage is TRBV4-2 and J usage is TRBJ1-5; D is unclear. The CDR3 is 15 amino acids. Trimming cost V 0 bases and J 9 bases, with 15 bases left between them. Germline CDR1 and CDR2: LGHNA and YNFKEQ. CDR3 sequence reads: CASSQDTDPTRPQHF. The CDR3 DNA reads TGTGCCAGCAGCCAAGATACGGACCCTACTAGGCCCCAGCATTTT.

This clonotype has more than one count but fewer than ten. The chain couples TRBV5-1 to TRBJ2-1; 8 bases agree with TRBD2. This CDR3 region has 15 residues. The junction had 6 bases not matched to a gene; V was cut back by 2 bases and J by 5 bases. Germline V gives CDR1 SGHRS, CDR2 YFSETQ. CDR3: CASSFVSGSDNEQFF. Written as DNA, the CDR3 is TGCGCCAGCAGCTTTGTCAGCGGGAGCGACAATGAGCAGTTCTTC.

This clonotype was counted many times. The chain recombines TRBV5-1 with TRBJ2-2, with D possibly matching TRBD2 (5 bases). Germline CDR1 is SGHRS and CDR2 is YFSETQ. The CDR3 has 16 amino acids. With 1 base removed from V and 0 bases from J, the gap between germline ends came to 10 bases. CDR3 loop: CASSLSSAANTGELFF. The CDR3 DNA reads as TGCGCCAGCAGCTTGTCGTCAGCGGCGAACACCGGGGAGCTGTTTTTT.

This clonotype was seen repeatedly, ten times or more. The chain links TRBV5-6 to TRBJ2-7, with D unresolved. The V and J ends lost 2 bases and 0 bases respectively, with 12 bases between them. The CDR3 totals 15 residues. Germline assignment: CDR1 SGHDT and CDR2 YYEEEE. The CDR3 protein is CASSFVPGNSYEQYF. As DNA, the CDR3 is TGTGCCAGCAGCTTTGTTCCAGGCAACTCCTACGAGCAGTACTTC.

To note about this clonotype: One end of the junction is discordant with germline, which a read error may explain. J is TRBJ1-2 and V is TRBV4-1, with 11 nucleotides matching TRBD1. CDR1 is MGHRA and CDR2 is YSYEKL in the germline V gene. The CDR3 is 19 residues long. The CDR3 spells CARSQPLSQDRGRYYGYTF. The CDR3 nucleotides are TGCGCCAGAAGCCAACCCTTGTCCCAGGACAGGGGGCGATACTATGGCTACACCTTC.

At least ten counts were recorded for this clonotype. CDR3 loop: CASSLGPLWTGKGTEAFF. As DNA, the CDR3 is TGTGCCAGCAGCTTAGGGCCCCTATGGACAGGAAAGGGCACTGAAGCTTTCTTT. The rearrangement uses TRBV7-2 and TRBJ1-1, with 7 positions matching TRBD1. The CDR3 runs 18 residues. CDR1 and CDR2 (germline): SGHTA, FQGNSA. J lost 4 bases, V lost 1 base, and 15 bases had no gene match.

This clonotype has a count of ten or more. V and J are TRBV12-3 or TRBV12-4 and TRBJ1-6, with D perhaps matching TRBD1 (5 bases). Between the trimmed V and J ends, which lost 5 bases and 10 bases, there was a span of 21 bases. The CDR3 has 16 residues. The CDR3 is CASSKIRGGTRSPLHF. CDR3 nucleotides: TGTGCCAGCAGTAAGATCCGTGGAGGGACTCGATCACCCCTCCACTTT.

This clonotype was seen repeatedly, ten times or more. The chain carries TRBV5-1 and TRBJ1-1; tentative D call: TRBD1 (5 bases). Germline loops: CDR1 SGHRS, CDR2 YFSETQ. CDR3 size: 14 residues. Between the trimmed V and J ends, which lost 0 bases and 5 bases, there was a span of 11 bases. In DNA form, the CDR3 reads TGCGCCAGCAGCTTGGAAATTGGGGCGACTGAAGCTTTCTTT. Translation: CASSLEIGATEAFF.

In its sample, this clonotype was seen a few times. The chain is built from TRBV3-1 and TRBJ2-1, with 7 bases matching TRBD2. CDR1 is LGHDT and CDR2 is YNNKEL in the germline V gene (reference sequence). CDR3 length: 20 amino acids. The V gene end was trimmed by 1 base and the J gene end by 7 bases; junction bases not matched to a gene: 22. The CDR3 nucleotides are TGTGCCAGCAGCCAAGGATTGGGGGGAGGGGCCCCAGGAATTGGTAATGAGCAGTTCTTC. This sequence encodes CASSQGLGGGAPGIGNEQFF.

The CDR3 sequence is CSALRDSQFF. The CDR3 nucleotides are TGCAGTGCTCTACGGGACAGCCAGTTCTTC. The rearrangement joins TRBV20-1 to TRBJ2-1; 7 positions agree with TRBD1. The V gene end was trimmed by 5 bases and the J gene end by 13 bases; junction bases not matched to a gene: 5. This CDR3 comprises 10 residues. The germline V gene encodes CDR1 DFQATT and CDR2 SNEGSKA (reference sequence).

This clonotype was observed at least ten times. The J gene is TRBJ1-5, the V gene TRBV28; 10 bases match TRBD1. V lost 4 bases, J lost 6 bases, and 3 bases stayed unmatched. CDR3 length: 14 residues. The germline V gene has CDR1 MDHEN and CDR2 SYDVKM. CDR3 nucleotide sequence: TGTGCCAGCAGTTCCGGGACAGGGGTTCAGCCCCAGCATTTT. This encodes CASSSGTGVQPQHF.

At least ten counts were recorded for this clonotype. V and J are TRBV5-1 and TRBJ1-4; 9 bases are shared with TRBD1. The germline V gene encodes CDR1 SGHRS and CDR2 YFSETQ. The CDR3 consists of 15 residues. J gave up 4 bases and V 0 bases, and 1 base lay outside the gene matches. The CDR3 loop reads CASSLAGQGNEKLFF. The DNA of the CDR3 is TGCGCCAGCAGCTTGGCGGGACAGGGTAATGAAAAACTGTTTTTT.

In this sample, this clonotype turned up many times. V usage is TRBV5-1 and J usage is TRBJ2-1; TRBD2 matches 10 bases. Germline CDR1 is SGHRS and CDR2 is YFSETQ. J was trimmed by 5 bases and V by 0 bases; bases with no gene match: 5. The CDR3 totals 16 residues. For the CDR3, the DNA is TGCGCCAGCAGCTTGGAGACTAGCGGGTTAAACAATGAGCAGTTCTTC. Its protein is CASSLETSGLNNEQFF.

This chain uses TRBV5-1 with TRBJ2-3, with 7 positions matching TRBD1. Germline V gene data show CDR1 as SGHRS and CDR2 as YFSETQ. Trimming cost V 0 bases and J 2 bases; bases outside gene matches: 6. This CDR3 has 16 residues. DNA for the CDR3: TGCGCCAGCAGCTTGGGGATTCAGGGGGTCACAGATACGCAGTATTTT. It encodes CASSLGIQGVTDTQYF.

In this sample, this clonotype is medium-sized. The rearrangement uses TRBV29-1 and TRBJ2-1; TRBD1 agrees at 10 bases. With 5 bases clipped from V and 6 bases from J, the junction kept 1 base outside the gene matches. Looked up from germline, CDR1 is SQVTM and CDR2 is ANQGSEA. The CDR3 covers 12 residues. The CDR3 nucleotides read TGCAGCGTTTGGACAGGGGGCAATGAGCAGTTCTTC. Translating it yields CSVWTGGNEQFF.